This is a list of T cell receptor beta chains from one sample in a study of blood T cell repertoires in COVID-19. The repertoire was sequenced with immunoSEQ multiplex PCR; TCRdb's copy has only in-frame clones and lacks some. Of about 89,000 clones listed, about 77% are singletons. The sequenced material came from peripheral blood. The receptors stem from a man between 65 and 79 years old with COVID-19, enrolled during active disease. CDR3s include the opening cysteine and the closing phenylalanine or tryptophan.

v_call	cdr3_aa
TRBV6-5	CASSPTANTGELFF
TRBV9	CASSVGQRTDTQYF
TRBV12-3/TRBV12-4	CASRTRGEAFF
TRBV7-6	CASSPRAGTGNSGANVLTF
TRBV6-4	CASSEPDRDTSTDTQYF
TRBV28	CASSLAGKGNGYTF
TRBV6-5	CASSYSPGNTQYF
TRBV29-1	CSVDLGGDTQYF
TRBV4-3	CASSQSGQGGFSPLHF
TRBV7-9	CASSLRGSGANVLTF
TRBV18	CASSLLDSGGRTDTQYF
TRBV18	CASSRQVTSSYEQYF
TRBV19	CAIRRGSNTGELFF
TRBV5-4	CASSLNRNEQFF
TRBV28	CGSGSDDTDTQYF
TRBV25-1	CATRQGSSYEQYF
TRBV15	CATSRGKGADNEQFF
TRBV27	CASSLASGSRTGELFF
TRBV6-6	CASSTPQGTEQYF
TRBV19	CASSGLLSNEQFF
TRBV5-1	CASSQRQGAGGQTQYF
TRBV9	CASSPSPEGGGYTF
TRBV7-2	CASSKGQGYTDTQYF
TRBV3-1/TRBV3-2	CASGEQGGYTF
TRBV4-2	CASSVTGTSGSTQGEQYF
TRBV7-9	CASSPRAEAGNTIYF
TRBV4-1	CASSQGRQNIQYF
TRBV6-2/TRBV6-3	CASSYFPGQEDYEQYF
TRBV7-2	CASSLSRSEQYF
TRBV4-1	CASSQVFPGGRYEQYF
TRBV7-2	CASSLAGTGLYEQYF
TRBV7-9	CASSLQNSGNTIYF
TRBV3-1/TRBV3-2	CASSPPIGGAPYEQYF
TRBV6-2/TRBV6-3	CASSLGTSGTTGELFF
TRBV6-5	CASSYSRTSQDQHF
TRBV6-4	CASSLSGTSGRNEQFF
TRBV6-1	CASSEGPRATSPLHF
TRBV10-2	CASTRTAGTEAFF
TRBV27	CASRSGGGGSNQPQHF
TRBV27	CASRTGLPGANVLTF
TRBV27	CASSRGTSGISTYEQYF
TRBV15	CATRGGEAGYTF
TRBV4-3	CASSQEIGQNNSPLHF
TRBV7-9	CASSKDGSYEQYF
TRBV6-5	CASSSDWSSGNTIYF
TRBV18	CASSGGRAPDTQYF
TRBV7-2	CASSFYGQGSTEAFF
TRBV4-3	CASSLGRWLVSEAFF
TRBV7-2	CASSLLGQTNTEAFF
TRBV9	CASSVGLLRESDTQYF
TRBV10-1	CASSTGDANTEAFF
TRBV19	CASSRTGTNSYEQYF
TRBV5-1	CASSLRQGRGTEAFF
TRBV10-3	CAISESTVYGYTF
TRBV3-1/TRBV3-2	CASSFQGATQETQYF
TRBV7-2	CASSPRTGGLNTGELFF